The present T cell receptor beta chain was sequenced within a study of blood T cell repertoires in COVID-19. In the study overall: The samples span acute and convalescent COVID-19 from the United States, Italy and Spain. From T cells, B-cell-depleted T cells, or PBMCs came the material, which was cDNA or gDNA.

Per the original methods: From reference gene primer amplification, estimates of nucleated cell counts were derived. Assay used: immunoSEQ multiplex PCR; TCRdb lists only in-frame clones, some missing. The DNA gave D and trimming, while V, J and clone size come from that table. This sample has approximately 300,000 clones, with 90% found just once. Enrollment of patients from Seattle took place during active infection, with longitudinal follow-up. The sequence derives from a woman between 35 and 50 years old with COVID-19, enrolled during active disease. The sequencing sample was made of peripheral blood.

CDR3 in amino acids: CATSRTRQGRREKLFF. The CDR3 bases are TGTGCCACCAGCAGGACGAGACAGGGTAGGAGGGAAAAACTGTTTTTT. The chain uses TRBV15 and TRBJ1-4; the match to TRBD1 covers 7 bases. From germline, CDR1 is LNHNV and CDR2 YYDKDF (reference sequence). There are 16 residues in the CDR3. The V and J ends lost 3 bases and 8 bases, in that order; junction bases with no gene match: 12.